The 9 T cell receptor beta chains listed next were all sequenced from one sample in a study of control samples from healthy donors and cancer patients. Some clones are missing from TCRdb's copy, which holds only in-frame ones; the method was immunoSEQ multiplex PCR. The table includes 150,000 or so clones, 88% detected once. The sequenced sample was blood. The receptors derive from a man aged 18 to 29 in good health.

This chain connects TRBV7-2 to TRBJ1-1, with a tentative D call TRBD1 (6 bases). Trimming left V 3 bases short and J 4 bases short, with 9 bases between. Per the germline V gene, CDR1 is SGHTA and CDR2 is FQGNSA. The CDR3 consists of 13 residues. CDR3 DNA sequence: TGTGCCAGCAGCTTCCAGGGGTCCACTGAAGCTTTCTTT. Translating it yields CASSFQGSTEAFF.

This clone has just a few counts. The CDR3, as DNA: TGTGCCAGCAGCTTGCAGACAGGGCAGCCCTACGAGCAGTACTTC. Residues: CASSLQTGQPYEQYF. V is TRBV11-2 and J is TRBJ2-7; TRBD1 matches at 7 bases. CDR3 size: 15 residues. V was pared by 3 bases and J by 2 bases, with 7 bases of the junction left unmatched. Germline CDR1 SGHAT, CDR2 FQNNGV.

The genes are TRBV4-1 and TRBJ1-3; 9 nucleotides agree with TRBD1. V shed 8 bases, J shed 4 bases, and the junction held 9 bases outside the gene matches. This CDR3 has 15 residues. CDR1 is MGHRA, CDR2 YSYEKL, per germline. As DNA, the CDR3 is TGCGCCAGCTGGGGGGACAGGGAGTTCGGAAACACCATATATTTT. It specifies CASWGDREFGNTIYF.

This sequence joins TRBV25-1 and TRBJ2-1; D remains ambiguous. V was shortened by 5 bases and J by 7 bases, with 15 bases between the two germline ends. This CDR3 contains 14 residues. Germline V gene lookup returns CDR1 MGHDK and CDR2 SYGVNS. The CDR3 nucleotides are TGTGCCAGCAGTCTAGTTAATGGGTGGAATGAGCAGTTCTTC. This codes for CASSLVNGWNEQFF.

The V gene is TRBV7-9, the J gene TRBJ2-7; 8 bases agree with TRBD2. The germline CDR1 and CDR2 sequences are SEHNR and FQNEAQ (reference sequence). V lost 4 bases to trimming and J lost 2 bases; unmatched junction nucleotides: 7. This CDR3 has 15 residues. CDR3 coding DNA: TGTGCCAGCAGCTCGGCCGGGGGGGTGGCCTACGAGCAGTACTTC. Its protein product is CASSSAGGVAYEQYF.

The chain has TRBV4-1 and TRBJ2-1, with TRBD2 identical over 8 bases. Looked up from germline, CDR1 is MGHRA and CDR2 is YSYEKL. The CDR3 sequence is 14 residues long. Unmatched junction bases numbered 6, after V lost 3 bases and J lost 8 bases. The CDR3 loop is CASSQGTSYYEQFF. The CDR3 DNA reads as TGCGCCAGCAGCCAGGGGACTAGTTACTATGAGCAGTTCTTC.

This rearrangement joins TRBV9 to TRBJ2-2, with D possibly being TRBD1 (5 bases). The germline V gene encodes CDR1 SGDLS and CDR2 YYNGEE. The CDR3 covers 14 residues. V was shortened by 0 bases and J by 3 bases, with 6 bases between the two germline ends. CDR3 in amino acids: CASSVVGDTGELFF. CDR3 nucleotides: TGTGCCAGCAGCGTAGTAGGGGACACCGGGGAGCTGTTTTTT.

The J gene is TRBJ2-7, the V gene TRBV4-3; the D gene is possibly TRBD2 (5 bases). CDR3 length: 15 amino acids. Looked up from germline, CDR1 is LGHNA and CDR2 is YSLEER. The V and J ends lost 1 base and 4 bases respectively, with 14 bases between them. In DNA, the CDR3 is TGCGCCAGCAGCCAAGCTAGCCGGGGTGATTACGAGCAGTACTTC. Encoded protein: CASSQASRGDYEQYF.

The chain is built from TRBV7-8 and TRBJ2-7; TRBD2 aligns across 7 bases. With V trimmed by 2 bases and J by 0 bases, 4 bases remained unmatched. CDR1 SGHVS and CDR2 FQNEAQ come from the germline V gene. The CDR3 is 15 amino acids. The CDR3 sequence: CASSLLSGVSYEQYF. For the CDR3, the DNA is TGTGCCAGCAGCTTACTGAGCGGGGTCTCCTACGAGCAGTACTTC.